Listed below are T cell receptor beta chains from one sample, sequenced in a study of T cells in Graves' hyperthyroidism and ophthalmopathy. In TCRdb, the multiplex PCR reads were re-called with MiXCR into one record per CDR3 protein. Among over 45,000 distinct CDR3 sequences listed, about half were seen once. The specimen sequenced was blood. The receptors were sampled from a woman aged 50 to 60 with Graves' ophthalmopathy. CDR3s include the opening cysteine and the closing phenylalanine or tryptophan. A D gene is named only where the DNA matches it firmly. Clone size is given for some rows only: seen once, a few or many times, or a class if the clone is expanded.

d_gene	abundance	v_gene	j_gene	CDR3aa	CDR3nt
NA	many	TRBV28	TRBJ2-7	CATLSPSSSYEQYF	TGTGCCACCCTATCTCCCTCAAGCTCCTACGAGCAGTACTTC
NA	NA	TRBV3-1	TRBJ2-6	CASSPPSGANVLTF	TGTGCCAGCAGCCCCCCCTCTGGGGCCAACGTCCTGACTTTC
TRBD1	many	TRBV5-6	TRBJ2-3	CASSLGQGWKDTQYF	TGTGCCAGCAGCCTTGGACAGGGGTGGAAAGATACGCAGTATTTT
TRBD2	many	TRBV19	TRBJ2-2	CASSITRLAGSGELFF	TGTGCCAGTAGTATTACGAGACTAGCGGGGTCCGGGGAGCTGTTTTTT
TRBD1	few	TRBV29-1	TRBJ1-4	CSVEVDRGLEKLFF	TGCAGCGTTGAAGTTGACAGGGGGCTTGAAAAACTGTTTTTT
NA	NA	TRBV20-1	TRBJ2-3	CSAPGVPADTSSTDTQYF	TGCAGTGCCCCAGGCGTACCAGCGGACACGTCTAGCACAGATACGCAGTATTTT
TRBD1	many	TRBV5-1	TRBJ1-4	CASSLGDRGEKLFF	TGCGCCAGCAGCTTGGGGGACAGGGGAGAAAAACTGTTTTTT
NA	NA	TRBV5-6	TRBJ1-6	CASSFAFGGDNSPLHF	TGTGCCAGCAGCTTCGCATTCGGGGGCGACAATTCACCCCTCCACTTT
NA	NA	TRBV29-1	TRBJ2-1	CSVSGIGRNEQFF	TGCAGCGTTTCCGGGATTGGGAGGAATGAGCAGTTCTTC
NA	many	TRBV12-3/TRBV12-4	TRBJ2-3	CASSPEAEQSWGDTQYF	TGTGCCAGCAGTCCCGAAGCGGAGCAGTCCTGGGGAGATACGCAGTATTTT
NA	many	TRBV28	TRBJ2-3	CASSWGRNTQYF	TGTGCCAGCAGTTGGGGTAGGAATACGCAGTATTTT
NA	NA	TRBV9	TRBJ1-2	CASSVGGENYGYTF	TGTGCCAGCAGCGTAGGGGGGGAGAACTATGGCTACACCTTC
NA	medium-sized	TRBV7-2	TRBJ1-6	CASSLDDSPLHF	TGTGCCAGCAGCTTAGATGATTCACCCCTCCACTTT
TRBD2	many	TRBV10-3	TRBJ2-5	CAISVTSGRGGETQYF	TGTGCCATCAGTGTGACTAGCGGGAGGGGGGGGGAGACCCAGTACTTC
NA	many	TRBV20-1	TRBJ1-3	CSAREPPGEAGNTIYF	TGCAGTGCTAGAGAGCCCCCCGGGGAGGCAGGAAACACCATATATTTT
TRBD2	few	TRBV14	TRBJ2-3	CASVQAGVADTQYF	TGTGCCAGCGTACAGGCGGGGGTTGCAGATACGCAGTATTTT